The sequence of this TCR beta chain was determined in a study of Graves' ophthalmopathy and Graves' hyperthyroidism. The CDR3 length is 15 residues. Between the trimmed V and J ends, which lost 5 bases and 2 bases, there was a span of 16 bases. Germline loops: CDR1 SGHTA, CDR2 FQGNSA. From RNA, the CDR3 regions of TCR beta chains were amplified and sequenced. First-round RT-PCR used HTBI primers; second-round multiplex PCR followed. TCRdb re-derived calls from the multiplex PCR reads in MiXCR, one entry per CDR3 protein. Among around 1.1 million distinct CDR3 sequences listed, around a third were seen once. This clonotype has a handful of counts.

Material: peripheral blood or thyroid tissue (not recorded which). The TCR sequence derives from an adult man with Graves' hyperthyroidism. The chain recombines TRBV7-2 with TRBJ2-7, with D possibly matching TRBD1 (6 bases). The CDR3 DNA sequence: TGTGCCAGCAGCACATACCAGGGGTTCCCCTACGAGCAGTACTTC. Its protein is CASSTYQGFPYEQYF.